This T cell receptor beta chain derives from a study of shared T cell receptors in the human thymus. The ends were cut back, 4 bases at V and 3 bases at J, with 7 bases in the middle. Germline CDR1 reads GTSNPN; CDR2 reads SVGIG (reference sequence). This CDR3 contains 11 residues. Libraries were prepared by immunoSEQ multiplex PCR; TCRdb keeps only in-frame clonotypes and omits some of them. The sample yields hundreds of thousands of clones, approximately 87% seen once. These records were also assigned to another study, of human thymus T cells. That work contributes: Resected material from corrective heart surgery provided the thymus tissue analysed.

V usage is TRBV30 and J usage is TRBJ2-7; D ambiguous. The clonotype comes from a boy younger than two with a congenital heart defect. Sequencing used thymocytes. The CDR3 here is CAWIVGYEQYF. The CDR3 bases are TGTGCCTGGATAGTCGGCTACGAGCAGTACTTC.